A selection of T cell receptor beta chains follows, all from one sample in a study of cytomegalovirus exposure and HLA in healthy donors. Some clones are missing from TCRdb's copy, which holds only in-frame ones; the method was immunoSEQ multiplex PCR. The table lists about 140,000 clones, roughly three quarters of them singletons. Sequences were obtained from PBMCs. Source of these receptors: a man aged 18 to 29 in good health and CMV-seronegative. Both conserved end residues are part of each CDR3. The D gene is left open where the match is weak. Expanded clones are given a class, and other clones once, few, many or no size at all.

TRBJ2-5 | TRBV5-1 | - | TRBD1 | CASSFGQGLETQYF | TGCGCCAGCAGCTTCGGACAGGGGTTAGAGACCCAGTACTTC
TRBJ2-7 | TRBV27 | - | TRBD1 | CASSSTGGPYEQYF | TGTGCCAGCAGTTCGACAGGGGGGCCCTACGAGCAGTACTTC
TRBJ1-4 | TRBV29-1 | once | - | CSVGGQTNEKLFF | TGCAGCGTTGGTGGACAGACTAATGAAAAACTGTTTTTT
TRBJ2-1 | TRBV9 | - | TRBD2 | CASSRGTSGGNEQFF | TGTGCCAGCAGTCGCGGGACTAGCGGGGGAAATGAGCAGTTCTTC
TRBJ2-7 | TRBV27 | - | TRBD1 | CASSVTWGQGAYEQYF | TGTGCCAGCAGTGTAACGTGGGGACAGGGGGCCTACGAGCAGTACTTC
TRBJ1-2 | TRBV2 | - | TRBD1 | CASSDPYLTGDYGYTF | TGTGCCAGCAGCGACCCCTACTTGACAGGGGACTATGGCTACACCTTC
TRBJ1-5 | TRBV21-1 | - | - | CASSKETGNQPQHF | TGTGCCAGCAGCAAAGAGACAGGCAATCAGCCCCAGCATTTT
TRBJ1-1 | TRBV28 | once | - | CASTIGGAGGNTEAFF | TGTGCCAGCACCATTGGAGGGGCGGGGGGGAACACTGAAGCTTTCTTT
TRBJ1-1 | TRBV18 | - | - | CASSPQAEAFF | TGTGCCAGCTCACCCCAGGCTGAAGCTTTCTTT
TRBJ2-7 | TRBV9 | - | - | CASSVSAGTFSYEQYF | TGTGCCAGCAGCGTAAGTGCCGGGACATTCTCCTACGAGCAGTACTTC
TRBJ2-5 | TRBV13 | - | TRBD1 | CASSEQGKTQYF | TGTGCCAGCAGCGAACAGGGGAAGACCCAGTACTTC
TRBJ1-1 | TRBV10-3 | - | - | CAIKGGQPSNTEAFF | TGTGCCATCAAAGGAGGCCAACCCTCGAACACTGAAGCTTTCTTT
TRBJ1-1 | TRBV27 | once | TRBD1 | CASSYTRDRGGLAFF | TGTGCCAGCAGTTATACTAGGGACAGGGGAGGGTTAGCTTTCTTT
TRBJ2-3 | TRBV4-2 | - | - | CASSQERRGGTDTQYF | TGTGCCAGCAGCCAAGAGCGCAGGGGAGGCACAGATACGCAGTATTTT
TRBJ2-5 | TRBV5-4 | - | TRBD2 | CASSAQELAGGETQYF | TGTGCCAGCAGCGCCCAGGAGCTAGCGGGAGGGGAGACCCAGTACTTC
TRBJ2-7 | TRBV7-6 | - | - | CASSLAAVGGPASYEQYF | TGTGCCAGCAGCTTAGCGGCGGTTGGAGGGCCAGCCTCCTACGAGCAGTACTTC
TRBJ2-2 | TRBV5-4 | - | - | CASSQGTPSSGELFF | TGTGCCAGCAGCCAGGGGACGCCGTCCTCCGGGGAGCTGTTTTTT
TRBJ2-7 | TRBV27 | - | TRBD2 | CASSLAGFTYEQYF | TGTGCCAGCAGTCTAGCGGGTTTCACCTACGAGCAGTACTTC
TRBJ2-5 | TRBV5-1 | - | TRBD1 | CASSPGQGGGETQYF | TGCGCCAGCAGCCCGGGACAGGGAGGAGGGGAGACCCAGTACTTC
TRBJ2-3 | TRBV9 | - | - | CASSVGYQDTQYF | TGTGCCAGCAGCGTAGGCTATCAAGATACGCAGTATTTT
TRBJ2-1 | TRBV5-4 | - | TRBD2 | CASSLGSGGFDNEQFF | TGTGCCAGCAGCTTGGGTAGCGGGGGGTTCGACAATGAGCAGTTCTTC
TRBJ2-1 | TRBV28 | - | TRBD1 | CASRDRGRGVNEQFF | TGTGCCAGCAGGGACAGGGGGCGAGGTGTCAATGAGCAGTTCTTC
TRBJ2-7 | TRBV28 | - | TRBD2 | CASSLLAGKPPYEQYF | TGTGCCAGCAGTCTACTAGCGGGCAAACCCCCCTACGAGCAGTACTTC
TRBJ1-2 | TRBV28 | few | TRBD1 | CASRTGVNYGYTF | TGTGCCAGCCGGACAGGGGTAAACTATGGCTACACCTTC
TRBJ1-1 | TRBV6-1 | - | - | CASLNREGTEAFF | TGTGCCAGTTTAAATAGGGAGGGCACTGAAGCTTTCTTT
TRBJ1-2 | TRBV29-1 | - | - | CSVEVQGPYGYTF | TGCAGCGTTGAAGTACAGGGACCCTATGGCTACACCTTC
TRBJ1-2 | TRBV2 | - | - | CASTYRASDYGYTF | TGTGCCAGCACTTACAGGGCGAGTGACTATGGCTACACCTTC
TRBJ2-2 | TRBV7-9 | - | - | CASSFLGMTGELFF | TGTGCCAGCAGCTTTCTCGGGATGACCGGGGAGCTGTTTTTT
TRBJ1-1 | TRBV19 | - | - | CATQDRTNMNTEAFF | TGTGCCACCCAAGACAGGACCAACATGAACACTGAAGCTTTCTTT
TRBJ2-7 | TRBV30 | - | TRBD1 | CAWSRQGKSYEQYF | TGTGCCTGGAGTAGACAGGGGAAGTCCTACGAGCAGTACTTC
TRBJ1-4 | TRBV6-1 | - | - | CASSESARKLFF | TGTGCCAGCAGTGAATCTGCGAGAAAACTGTTTTTT
TRBJ1-2 | TRBV4-1 | - | - | CASSQTRTGNYGYTF | TGCGCCAGCAGCCAAACCCGGACGGGAAACTATGGCTACACCTTC
TRBJ2-1 | TRBV10-3 | - | - | CAISDVGASYNEQFF | TGTGCCATCAGTGACGTGGGGGCCTCCTACAATGAGCAGTTCTTC
TRBJ1-3 | TRBV28 | - | - | CASSGTPGNTIYF | TGTGCCAGTAGCGGTACCCCTGGAAACACCATATATTTT
TRBJ1-5 | TRBV27 | - | - | CASSLWAGRGNQPQHF | TGTGCCAGCAGTTTATGGGCAGGGAGGGGCAATCAGCCCCAGCATTTT
TRBJ1-4 | TRBV15 | few | TRBD1 | CATSRDRGYRGEKLFF | TGTGCCACCAGCAGAGATCGGGGTTACAGGGGTGAAAAACTGTTTTTT
TRBJ1-2 | TRBV18 | - | - | CASSPREQGDGYTF | TGTGCCAGCTCACCACGGGAACAGGGAGACGGCTACACCTTC
TRBJ2-5 | TRBV7-3 | - | TRBD2 | CASSLFTSGQETQYF | TGTGCCAGCAGCTTATTCACTAGCGGTCAAGAGACCCAGTACTTC
TRBJ2-7 | TRBV11-2 | once | TRBD2 | CASSLAGGWNEQYF | TGTGCCAGCAGCTTGGCGGGGGGTTGGAACGAGCAGTACTTC
TRBJ2-6 | TRBV10-3 | medium-sized | - | CAIRDSSGANVLTF | TGTGCCATCAGGGACAGCTCTGGGGCCAACGTCCTGACTTTC
TRBJ1-1 | TRBV28 | - | - | CASSLWQGGANTEAFF | TGTGCCAGCAGTTTATGGCAGGGAGGGGCGAACACTGAAGCTTTCTTT
TRBJ2-1 | TRBV5-8 | - | - | CASSLGYQYNEQFF | TGTGCCAGCAGCTTGGGATACCAGTACAATGAGCAGTTCTTC
TRBJ1-2 | TRBV4-1 | - | TRBD1 | CASSTGTGEYGYTF | TGCGCCAGCAGCACCGGGACAGGGGAGTATGGCTACACCTTC
TRBJ1-1 | TRBV5-6 | few | - | CASSSWGRGTEAFF | TGTGCCAGCAGCTCGTGGGGGAGGGGCACTGAAGCTTTCTTT
TRBJ2-1 | TRBV6-1 | - | TRBD1 | CASSGQGGLYNEQFF | TGTGCCAGCAGCGGACAGGGGGGCCTTTACAATGAGCAGTTCTTC
TRBJ1-1 | TRBV7-8 | - | TRBD1 | CASRTGTENTEAFF | TGTGCCAGCAGAACCGGGACAGAGAACACTGAAGCTTTCTTT
TRBJ2-2 | TRBV29-1 | once | - | CSVGAGVQSGELFF | TGCAGCGTTGGGGCAGGGGTACAATCCGGGGAGCTGTTTTTT
TRBJ1-2 | TRBV27 | - | - | CASSPGQPATNYGYTF | TGTGCCAGCAGTCCAGGACAGCCAGCTACTAACTATGGCTACACCTTC
TRBJ2-7 | TRBV1 | - | - | CTSKELKGEQYF | TGCACCAGCAAGGAGTTGAAGGGGGAGCAGTACTTC
TRBJ2-7 | TRBV12-5 | - | - | CASGLVLGGRIGEQYF | TGTGCTAGTGGTTTGGTACTCGGGGGGCGTATAGGCGAGCAGTACTTC
TRBJ1-6 | TRBV6-5 | - | - | CASSFEQGVNSPLHF | TGTGCCAGCAGTTTCGAGCAGGGTGTGAATTCACCCCTCCACTTT
TRBJ1-4 | TRBV7-2 | few | TRBD1 | CASSLVGGTVDEKLFF | TGTGCCAGCAGCTTAGTCGGTGGGACAGTTGATGAAAAACTGTTTTTT
TRBJ2-1 | TRBV7-6 | - | TRBD2 | CASSLDLAGRQFF | TGTGCCAGCAGCTTAGACCTAGCGGGGAGGCAGTTCTTC
TRBJ2-2 | TRBV29-1 | - | TRBD1 | CSVSGQANTGELFF | TGCAGCGTCAGCGGACAGGCGAACACCGGGGAGCTGTTTTTT
TRBJ1-2 | TRBV19 | - | - | CASSIDTRGGYTF | TGTGCCAGTAGTATAGATACCAGGGGTGGCTACACCTTC
TRBJ2-7 | TRBV7-6 | - | TRBD2 | CASSLARASGSSYEQYF | TGTGCCAGCAGCTTAGCGCGGGCTAGCGGGAGCTCCTACGAGCAGTACTTC
TRBJ1-1 | TRBV30 | - | TRBD1 | CAWSEQGYTEAFF | TGTGCCTGGAGTGAACAGGGGTACACTGAAGCTTTCTTT
TRBJ1-2 | TRBV2 | few | - | CASSGVVGYGYTF | TGTGCCAGCAGCGGGGTCGTGGGCTATGGCTACACCTTC